A single sample gave rise to the 13 T cell receptor beta chains below, sequenced in a study of blood T cell repertoires in COVID-19 (dated by TCRdb to the early 2020s). The library was made by the immunoSEQ multiplex PCR assay. TCRdb holds this immuneACCESS table with in-frame rearrangements only. Some clones are missing; in checked studies, unresolved V genes explain under half, and the rest has no known cause. In this sample the table shows roughly 97,000 clones, approximately 82% of which occur a single time. Roughly 10% of the sample goes to the ten largest clones. The specimen sequenced was peripheral blood. The receptors come from a man between 65 and 85 years old with acute or convalescent COVID-19.

This sequence joins TRBV10-3 and TRBJ2-2; maybe TRBD2 (5 bases). The germline CDR1 and CDR2 sequences are ENHRY and SYGVKD. Trimming took off 5 bases at V and 2 bases at J, with 9 bases between the two ends. The CDR3 spans 14 residues. The CDR3 here is CAISPGLNTGELFF. CDR3 coding DNA: TGTGCCATCAGTCCGGGATTAAACACCGGGGAGCTGTTTTTT.

The chain employs TRBV29-1 and TRBJ1-2, with 10 positions matching TRBD1. From germline, CDR1 is SQVTM and CDR2 ANQGSEA. Trimming cost V 3 bases and J 7 bases; bases outside gene matches: 17. The CDR3 covers 17 residues. The CDR3 sequence: CSVDRKDRGELMSGYTF. Here the CDR3 DNA reads TGCAGCGTTGACAGGAAGGACAGGGGGGAACTTATGTCTGGCTACACCTTC.

The rearrangement joins TRBV10-2 to TRBJ1-6; D ambiguous. Trimming removed 7 bases at V and 3 bases at J, with 10 bases between. Germline CDR1 is WSHSY and CDR2 is SAAADI. There are 14 residues in the CDR3. This CDR3 reads CASKFPDYNSPLHF. The DNA of the CDR3 is TGCGCCAGCAAATTTCCAGACTATAATTCACCCCTCCACTTT.

J is TRBJ1-5 and V is TRBV28; D is possibly TRBD1 (6 bases). Germline assignment: CDR1 MDHEN and CDR2 SYDVKM. CDR3 length: 13 residues. Between the trimmed V and J ends, which lost 7 bases and 3 bases, there was a span of 10 bases. CDR3 nucleotides: TGTGCCAGCATTGGACAGTCCAATCAGCCCCAGCATTTT. Its protein product is CASIGQSNQPQHF.

The V gene is TRBV30, the J gene TRBJ2-3; 8 nucleotides agree with TRBD2. The V gene's germline CDR1 is GTSNPN and CDR2 SVGIG (reference sequence). The junction had 1 base not matched to a gene; V was cut back by 0 bases and J by 5 bases. The CDR3 consists of 13 residues. The CDR3 reads CAWSVRGGDTQYF. CDR3 sequence (DNA): TGTGCCTGGAGTGTTCGGGGGGGAGATACGCAGTATTTT.

This rearrangement joins TRBV5-1 to TRBJ2-7; TRBD1 matches at 10 bases. V trimming: 2 bases; J trimming: 0 bases; junction bases outside the gene matches: 2. Germline CDR1 SGHRS, CDR2 YFSETQ. CDR3 length equals 15 residues. CDR3 coding DNA: TGCGCCAGCAGCTTACGGACAGGGGGCTCCTACGAGCAGTACTTC. Protein: CASSLRTGGSYEQYF.

This clone has only one observation. The genes are TRBV5-4 and TRBJ1-4; D not resolved. V was trimmed by 4 bases and J by 7 bases, leaving 14 bases between them. The V gene's germline CDR1 is SGHNT and CDR2 YYREEE (reference sequence). This CDR3 is 14 amino acids long. CDR3 amino acids: CASSGETGSEKLFF. CDR3 nucleotides: TGTGCCAGCAGCGGGGAAACGGGAAGTGAAAAACTGTTTTTT.

The rearrangement links TRBV6-5 to TRBJ2-5; a possible D gene is TRBD1 (8 bases). This CDR3 contains 13 residues. Looked up from germline, CDR1 is MNHEY and CDR2 is SVGAGI. V was pared by 6 bases and J by 5 bases, with 13 bases between. The CDR3 loop reads CASRGQGGETQYF. CDR3 coding DNA: TGTGCCAGCAGAGGACAGGGAGGGGAGACCCAGTACTTC.

This clone showed up just once. The chain employs TRBV12-3 or TRBV12-4 and TRBJ1-3; no clear D gene. The V and J ends lost 4 bases and 8 bases respectively, with 12 bases between them. This CDR3 comprises 13 residues. The chain's CDR3 is CASSWARLDTIYF. The CDR3 bases are TGTGCCAGCAGTTGGGCTCGGCTGGACACCATATATTTT.

The gene calls are TRBV29-1 and TRBJ1-1; 10 bases align to TRBD1. The J segment lost 11 bases and the V segment lost 4 bases, leaving 7 bases of the junction unmatched. The CDR3 runs 12 residues. Germline V CDR1 and CDR2: SQVTM, ANQGSEA. CDR3 bases: TGCAGCGTTGTGGAGACAGGGGGCCAGGCTTTCTTT. This codes for CSVVETGGQAFF.

The V and J genes are TRBV29-1 and TRBJ1-1, with D unresolved. Germline assignment: CDR1 SQVTM and CDR2 ANQGSEA. The CDR3 loop spans 11 amino acids. The ends were cut back, 5 bases at V and 2 bases at J, with 6 bases in the middle. Here the CDR3 DNA reads TGCAGCGTTCGAGTAAACACTGAAGCTTTCTTT. Amino acids: CSVRVNTEAFF.

This clone was seen once. Here the CDR3 reads CAGNRGQKNTEAFF. The CDR3 DNA sequence: TGTGCCGGCAATCGGGGACAGAAGAACACTGAAGCTTTCTTT. The V call is TRBV19, the J call TRBJ1-1; 7 nucleotides match TRBD1. Germline CDR1 reads LNHDA; CDR2 reads SQIVND (reference sequence). The J segment lost 1 base and the V segment lost 11 bases, leaving 10 bases of the junction unmatched. The CDR3 totals 14 residues.

This chain links TRBV7-9 with TRBJ2-1; D not certain. V was clipped by 9 bases and J by 0 bases, with 18 bases between them. Germline V gives CDR1 SEHNR, CDR2 FQNEAQ (reference sequence). The CDR3 runs to 16 residues. Written as DNA, the CDR3 is TGTGCCAGGTCTCCCCCCCGTCTGAGCTCCTACAATGAGCAGTTCTTC. Its protein is CARSPPRLSSYNEQFF.